This passage covers 18 T cell receptor beta chains from one sample sequenced in a study of graft-versus-host responses after intestinal transplantation. Their target antigens are unknown. Sequencing used immunoSEQ multiplex PCR; TCRdb keeps in-frame clones, though not all of them. The sample consists of fewer than 90,000 clones, approximately 94% of them appearing once. This specimen consisted of unstimulated CD4+ T cells sorted from spleen or lymph node cells, obtained before transplant. The receptors shown here come from a human donor who was the organ donor for an intestinal transplant.

The chain joins TRBV6-6 to TRBJ1-1; no clear D gene. Trimming left V 4 bases short and J 7 bases short, with 4 bases between. Germline V CDR1 and CDR2: MNHNY, SVGAGI (reference sequence). The CDR3 length is 10 residues. In DNA form, the CDR3 reads TGTGCCAGCAGTTCCAATGAAGCTTTCTTT. This encodes CASSSNEAFF.

The chain couples TRBV2 to TRBJ2-3; TRBD2 matches at 9 bases. The CDR3 has 15 residues. Germline lookup yields CDR1 SNHLY and CDR2 FYNNEI. With 2 bases clipped from V and 0 bases from J, the junction kept 0 bases outside the gene matches. In DNA form, the CDR3 reads TGTGCCAGCAGTGAACTAGCGGGGAGCACAGATACGCAGTATTTT. Amino acid sequence: CASSELAGSTDTQYF.

This chain connects TRBV5-1 to TRBJ1-1; 9 bases line up with TRBD1. The CDR3 contains 16 residues. Per the germline V gene, CDR1 is SGHRS and CDR2 is YFSETQ. The trim removed 0 bases at V and 9 bases at J, leaving 12 bases unmatched. CDR3 DNA: TGCGCCAGCAGCTTGGTAGGGACAGGGCCCTCAGCGAAAGCTTTCTTT. Translation: CASSLVGTGPSAKAFF.

This sequence joins TRBV9 and TRBJ2-2; a possible D gene is TRBD2 (5 bases). V lost 0 bases, J lost 5 bases, and 17 bases lay in between. The CDR3 consists of 17 residues. Germline lookup yields CDR1 SGDLS and CDR2 YYNGEE. CDR3 DNA sequence: TGTGCCAGCAGCGTAGCTAGTTCGGGGAGACGGACCGGGGAGCTGTTTTTT. Amino acids: CASSVASSGRRTGELFF.

The rearrangement joins TRBV5-8 to TRBJ2-3; D perhaps matches TRBD2 (6 bases). The germline gives CDR1 SGHTS, CDR2 YDEGEE. The length of the CDR3 is 16 residues. V was clipped by 4 bases and J by 2 bases, with 17 bases between them. In DNA form, the CDR3 reads TGTGCCAGCAGCCTGACGACTAGTTCGGCCACAGATACGCAGTATTTT. Translation: CASSLTTSSATDTQYF.

The rearrangement joins TRBV5-6 to TRBJ1-1; maybe TRBD1 (6 bases). V lost 0 bases, J lost 5 bases, and 14 bases lay in between. The CDR3 runs 15 residues. Per germline, CDR1 SGHDT and CDR2 YYEEEE. The CDR3 sequence is CASSLGGQLGTEAFF. DNA of the CDR3: TGTGCCAGCAGCTTGGGTGGACAGTTGGGGACTGAAGCTTTCTTT.

The chain is built from TRBV18 and TRBJ1-1; D is undetermined. The CDR3 is 18 residues long. Germline lookup yields CDR1 KGHSH and CDR2 LQKENI. Trimming left V 1 base short and J 0 bases short, with 18 bases between. CDR3: CASSPRSGPNPMNTEAFF. CDR3 bases: TGTGCCAGCTCACCACGGTCGGGCCCAAATCCAATGAACACTGAAGCTTTCTTT.

As for this clone: Other DNA sequences within the sample encode an identical CDR3. The chain couples TRBV7-9 to TRBJ2-5; no clear D. Trimming cost V 0 bases and J 4 bases, with 0 bases left between them. From germline, CDR1 is SEHNR and CDR2 FQNEAQ (reference sequence). CDR3 size: 11 residues. CDR3 in amino acids: CASSLAETQYF. The CDR3 DNA follows: TGTGCCAGCAGCTTAGCAGAGACCCAGTACTTC.

This sequence joins TRBV28 and TRBJ1-5; a weak D match, TRBD1 (6 bases). V was pared by 4 bases and J by 5 bases, with 18 bases between. This CDR3 region has 16 residues. Germline CDR1 reads MDHEN; CDR2 reads SYDVKM. The CDR3 bases are TGTGCCAGCAGTTCCGGGACCAGGGGTCGGTATCAGCCCCAGCATTTT. Its protein is CASSSGTRGRYQPQHF.

This chain joins TRBV18 and TRBJ2-7; no definite D call. This CDR3 is built from 13 residues. Germline V lookup: CDR1 KGHSH, CDR2 LQKENI. V lost 5 bases, J lost 3 bases, and 11 bases lay in between. The CDR3 sequence: CASSEQVYYEQYF. The CDR3 nucleotides read TGTGCCAGCTCAGAGCAGGTTTACTACGAGCAGTACTTC. Full variable domain (missing parts from reference TRBV18 and TRBJ2-7): NAGVMQNPRHLVRRRGQEARLRCSPMKGHSHVYWYRQLPEEGLKFMVYLQKENIIDESGMPKERFSAEFPKEGPSILRIQQVVRGDSAAYFCASSEQVYYEQYFGPGTRLTVT.

In regard to this clone: Other DNA sequences from this sample encode an identical CDR3 as well. The rearrangement uses TRBV5-1 and TRBJ2-3; 10 bases are shared with TRBD2. V gave up 4 bases and J gave up 2 bases; unmatched junction bases: 4. Germline-derived CDR1 and CDR2 are SGHRS and YFSETQ. This CDR3 is 15 amino acids long. CDR3 region: CASSPLAGTTDTQYF. CDR3 DNA sequence: TGCGCCAGCAGCCCACTAGCGGGGACCACAGATACGCAGTATTTT.

The V and J genes are TRBV11-2 and TRBJ2-5, with D hard to call. Per the germline V gene, CDR1 is SGHAT and CDR2 is FQNNGV. V was cut by 7 bases and J by 5 bases, with 17 bases left in between. The CDR3 length is 14 residues. CDR3 amino acids: CASTSVQLGETQYF. Here the CDR3 DNA reads TGTGCCAGCACCTCGGTGCAGCTGGGGGAGACCCAGTACTTC.

Only one count was recorded for this clone. This chain connects TRBV9 to TRBJ2-5; TRBD2 is a possible D gene (6 bases). V dropped 0 bases and J dropped 5 bases, with 11 bases sitting between them. The CDR3 consists of 14 residues. In germline, CDR1 is SGDLS, CDR2 YYNGEE. The CDR3 DNA follows: TGTGCCAGCAGCGTAGGGCGGGGAAGCGAGACCCAGTACTTC. Amino acids: CASSVGRGSETQYF.

V is TRBV4-2 and J is TRBJ1-2, with 10 bases that match TRBD1. V was pared by 4 bases and J by 7 bases, with 15 bases of the junction left unmatched. The CDR3 runs to 17 residues. CDR1 and CDR2 from the germline V gene are LGHNA and YNFKEQ. The CDR3 loop is CASSREAAGTGVSGYTF. The CDR3 DNA sequence: TGTGCCAGCAGCCGCGAGGCCGCCGGGACAGGGGTTAGTGGCTACACCTTC.

This clone has only a few counts. This chain joins TRBV27 and TRBJ2-1; 8 bases line up with TRBD2. Germline CDR1 and CDR2: MNHEY and SMNVEV (reference sequence). This CDR3 region has 14 residues. The J segment lost 12 bases and the V segment lost 5 bases, leaving 12 bases of the junction unmatched. CDR3: CASSGSSGAPWQFF. CDR3 nucleotides: TGTGCCAGCAGTGGAAGTAGCGGGGCCCCTTGGCAGTTCTTC.

This clone was seen a single time. Other nucleotide sequences from this sample produce the same CDR3. This rearrangement joins TRBV30 to TRBJ1-5, with D possibly TRBD1 on 5 matching bases. The CDR3 totals 16 residues. Germline values: CDR1 GTSNPN, CDR2 SVGIG (reference sequence). V dropped 0 bases and J dropped 3 bases, with 15 bases sitting between them. The CDR3 here is CAWSVPRGGVNQPQHF. The CDR3, as DNA: TGTGCCTGGAGTGTGCCTCGGGGGGGGGTCAATCAGCCCCAGCATTTT.

The chain is built from TRBV6-6 and TRBJ1-1; D uncertain. This CDR3 is built from 13 residues. Trimming took 4 bases from V and 11 from J, leaving 17 bases between them. The V gene's germline CDR1 is MNHNY and CDR2 SVGAGI (reference sequence). The CDR3 DNA reads TGTGCCAGCAGTTTAGATAGAAACCCGAAGGCTTTCTTT. Translated, it gives CASSLDRNPKAFF.

The CDR3 nucleotides are TGTGCCAGCACCCACGGGGATAGGGGCTTTGAGACCCAGTACTTC. This encodes CASTHGDRGFETQYF. This chain uses TRBV6-6 with TRBJ2-5; D tentatively fits TRBD1 or TRBD2 (5 bases each). V lost 7 bases and J 5 bases, leaving 20 bases between the germline ends. The CDR3 contains 15 residues. Germline V CDR1 and CDR2: MNHNY, SVGAGI (reference sequence).